Listed below are T cell receptor beta chains from one sample, sequenced in a study of T-cell memory formation after mild COVID-19. In TCRdb, the 5' RACE reads were re-called with MiXCR into one record per CDR3 protein. The table lists about 350,000 distinct CDR3 sequences, approximately 15% of them singletons, with 22% in the top ten. Sequencing was done on a sample of PBMCs or a T cell subset sorted from them (not recorded which). The receptors come from a man between 18 and 35 years old who had mild COVID-19 (a few samples of this study predate the infection). Cell type and time point are not known. Both conserved end residues are part of each CDR3. The D gene is left open where the match is weak. Expanded clones are given a class, and other clones once, few, many or no size at all.

J gene | V gene | D gene | clone size | CDR3 DNA | CDR3 protein
TRBJ2-3 | TRBV7-9 | NA | NA | TGTGCCAGCAGCCGAACCGTGGAGGAAGATGACTATTTT | CASSRTVEEDDYF
TRBJ1-2 | TRBV29-1 | NA | NA | TGCAGCGTTGAAATTCAGGGTTCGGGCTACACCTTC | CSVEIQGSGYTF
TRBJ1-5 | TRBV20-1 | NA | few | TGCAGTGCTTCCACAGGGATTCATCAGCCCCAGCATTTT | CSASTGIHQPQHF
TRBJ2-3 | TRBV12-3/TRBV12-4 | TRBD1 | few | TGTGCCAGCAGTAGACAGGGGTCAGATACGCAGTATTTT | CASSRQGSDTQYF
TRBJ1-5 | TRBV2 | NA | NA | TGTGCCAGCACCGCCCTTAATAGCAATCAGCCCCAGCATTTT | CASTALNSNQPQHF
TRBJ1-6 | TRBV11-2 | TRBD1 | NA | TGTGCCAGCAGCTTGCAGGGGGTAAGGACCCTCCACTTT | CASSLQGVRTLHF
TRBJ2-3 | TRBV9 | NA | few | TGTGCCAGCAGCGTAACCGGGCTGAGCTCAGATACGCAGTATTTT | CASSVTGLSSDTQYF
TRBJ2-1 | TRBV7-3 | TRBD2 | few | TGTGCCAGCAGCTTAGGGTTGGCTAGCGGGTACAATGAGCAGTTCTTC | CASSLGLASGYNEQFF
TRBJ1-2 | TRBV6-1 | NA | NA | TGTGCCAGCAGAGAGTTAGGGCGGCTCTATGGCTACACCTTC | CASRELGRLYGYTF
TRBJ2-2 | TRBV7-2 | NA | NA | TGTGCCAGCAGCTTATTCTTCCCAGGGTACACCGGGGAGCTGTTTTTT | CASSLFFPGYTGELFF
TRBJ2-7 | TRBV11-1 | TRBD2 | NA | TGTGCCAGCAGCTTGCTAGCGGGGGGGCAGACCGAGCAGTACTTC | CASSLLAGGQTEQYF